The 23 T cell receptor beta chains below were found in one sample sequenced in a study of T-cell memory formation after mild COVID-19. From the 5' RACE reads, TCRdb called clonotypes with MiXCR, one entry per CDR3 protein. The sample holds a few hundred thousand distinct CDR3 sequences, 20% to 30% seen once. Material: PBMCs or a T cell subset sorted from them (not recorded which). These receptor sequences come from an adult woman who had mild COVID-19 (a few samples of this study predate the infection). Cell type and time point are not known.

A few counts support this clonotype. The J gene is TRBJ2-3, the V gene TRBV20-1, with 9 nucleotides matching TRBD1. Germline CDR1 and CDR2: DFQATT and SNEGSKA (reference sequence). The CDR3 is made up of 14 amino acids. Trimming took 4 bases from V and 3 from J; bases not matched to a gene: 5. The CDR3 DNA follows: TGCAGTGCTAACCGGGACAGGGTTACAGATACGCAGTATTTT. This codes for CSANRDRVTDTQYF.

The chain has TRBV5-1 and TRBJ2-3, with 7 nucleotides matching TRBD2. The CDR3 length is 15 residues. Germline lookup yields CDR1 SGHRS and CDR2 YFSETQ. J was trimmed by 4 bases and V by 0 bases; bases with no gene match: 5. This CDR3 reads CASSLDAGAPDTQYF. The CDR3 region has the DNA TGCGCCAGCAGCTTGGATGCGGGAGCCCCAGATACGCAGTATTTT. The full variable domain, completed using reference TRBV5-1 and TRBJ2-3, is KAGVTQTPRYLIKTRGQQVTLSCSPISGHRSVSWYQQTPGQGLQFLFEYFSETQRNKGNFPGRFSGRQFSNSRSEMNVSTLELGDSALYLCASSLDAGAPDTQYFGPGTRLTVL.

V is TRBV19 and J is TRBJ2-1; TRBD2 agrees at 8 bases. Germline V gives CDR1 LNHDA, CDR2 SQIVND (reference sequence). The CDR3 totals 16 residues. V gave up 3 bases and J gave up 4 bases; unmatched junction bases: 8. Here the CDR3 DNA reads TGTGCCAGTAGTATCAGCGGGAGTCCCATATACAATGAGCAGTTCTTC. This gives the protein CASSISGSPIYNEQFF.

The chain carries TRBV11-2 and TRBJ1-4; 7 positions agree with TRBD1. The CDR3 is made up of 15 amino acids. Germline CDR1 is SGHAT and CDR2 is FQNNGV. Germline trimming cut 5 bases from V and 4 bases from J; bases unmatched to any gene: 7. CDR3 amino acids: CASSLTGQLNEKLFF. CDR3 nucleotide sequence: TGTGCCAGCAGCCTCACGGGACAGCTTAATGAAAAACTGTTTTTT.

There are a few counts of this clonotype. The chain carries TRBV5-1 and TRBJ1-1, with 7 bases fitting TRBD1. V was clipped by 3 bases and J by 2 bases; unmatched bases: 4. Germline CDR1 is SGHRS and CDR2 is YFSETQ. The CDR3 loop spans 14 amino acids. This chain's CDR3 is CASSWDSDNTEAFF. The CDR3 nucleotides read TGCGCCAGCAGCTGGGACAGTGATAACACTGAAGCTTTCTTT.

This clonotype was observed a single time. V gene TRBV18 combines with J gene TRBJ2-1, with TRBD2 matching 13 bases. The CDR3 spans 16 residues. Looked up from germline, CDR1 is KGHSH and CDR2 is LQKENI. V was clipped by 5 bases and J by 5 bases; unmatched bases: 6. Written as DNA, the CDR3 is TGTGCCAGCTCATCCGGGACTAGCGGGGCCCACAATGAGCAGTTCTTC. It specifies CASSSGTSGAHNEQFF.

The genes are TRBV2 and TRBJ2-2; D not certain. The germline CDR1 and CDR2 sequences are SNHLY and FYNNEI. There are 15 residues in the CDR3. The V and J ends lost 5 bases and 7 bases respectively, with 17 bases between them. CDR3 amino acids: CASSSHGDGIGELFF. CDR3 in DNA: TGTGCCAGCAGTAGCCATGGGGATGGGATCGGGGAGCTGTTTTTT.

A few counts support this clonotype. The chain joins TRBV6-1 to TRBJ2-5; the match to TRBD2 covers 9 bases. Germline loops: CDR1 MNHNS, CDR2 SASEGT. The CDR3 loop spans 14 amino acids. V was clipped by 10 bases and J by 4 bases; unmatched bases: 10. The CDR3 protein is CAIGPGGRAETQYF. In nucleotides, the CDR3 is TGTGCCATAGGTCCTGGCGGGAGGGCAGAGACCCAGTACTTC.

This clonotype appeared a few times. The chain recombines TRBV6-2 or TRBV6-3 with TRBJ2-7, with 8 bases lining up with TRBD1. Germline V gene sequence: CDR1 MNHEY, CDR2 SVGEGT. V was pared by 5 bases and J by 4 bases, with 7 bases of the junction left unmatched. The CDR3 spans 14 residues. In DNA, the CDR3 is TGTGCCAGCAGTCTCCGGGACAGGAGATACGAGCAGTACTTC. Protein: CASSLRDRRYEQYF.

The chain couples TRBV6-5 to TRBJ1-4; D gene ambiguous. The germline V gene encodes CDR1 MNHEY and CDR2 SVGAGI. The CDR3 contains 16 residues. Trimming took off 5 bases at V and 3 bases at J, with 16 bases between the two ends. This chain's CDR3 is CASSQSTAAANEKLFF. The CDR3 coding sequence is TGTGCCAGCAGTCAATCGACGGCCGCGGCTAATGAAAAACTGTTTTTT.

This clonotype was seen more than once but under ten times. CDR3 protein: CASSVGPRPGLFRETQYF. The CDR3 DNA is TGTGCCAGCAGCGTAGGCCCCCGGCCGGGGCTCTTCCGGGAGACCCAGTACTTC. The chain carries TRBV9 and TRBJ2-5; the D gene could be TRBD1 or TRBD2 (5 bases each). Germline CDR1 and CDR2: SGDLS and YYNGEE. This CDR3 comprises 18 residues. The V end was cut by 0 bases, the J end by 5 bases, with 23 bases between.

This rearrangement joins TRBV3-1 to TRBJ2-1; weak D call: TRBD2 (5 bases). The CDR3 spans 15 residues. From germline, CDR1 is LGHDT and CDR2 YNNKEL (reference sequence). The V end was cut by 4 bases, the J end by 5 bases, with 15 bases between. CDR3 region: CASSLGPHGNNEQFF. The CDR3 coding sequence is TGTGCCAGCAGCCTCGGTCCCCACGGGAACAATGAGCAGTTCTTC.

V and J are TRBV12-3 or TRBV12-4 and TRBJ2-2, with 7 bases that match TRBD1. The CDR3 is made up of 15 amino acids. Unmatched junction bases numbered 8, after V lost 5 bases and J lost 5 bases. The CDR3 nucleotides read TGTGCCAGCAGTCCAACGACAGGGTGGACCGGGGAGCTGTTTTTT. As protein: CASSPTTGWTGELFF.

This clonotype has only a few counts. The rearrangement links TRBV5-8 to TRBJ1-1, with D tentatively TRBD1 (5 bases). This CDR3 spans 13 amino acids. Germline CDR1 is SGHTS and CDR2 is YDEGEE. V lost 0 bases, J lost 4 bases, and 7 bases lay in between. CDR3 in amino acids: CASSLARVTEAFF. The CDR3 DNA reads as TGTGCCAGCAGCTTGGCCAGGGTCACTGAAGCTTTCTTT. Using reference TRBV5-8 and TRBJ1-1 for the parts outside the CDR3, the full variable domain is EAGVTQSPTHLIKTRGQQATLRCSPISGHTSVYWYQQALGLGLQFLLWYDEGEERNRGNFPPRFSGRQFPNYSSELNVNALELEDSALYLCASSLARVTEAFFGQGTRLTVV.

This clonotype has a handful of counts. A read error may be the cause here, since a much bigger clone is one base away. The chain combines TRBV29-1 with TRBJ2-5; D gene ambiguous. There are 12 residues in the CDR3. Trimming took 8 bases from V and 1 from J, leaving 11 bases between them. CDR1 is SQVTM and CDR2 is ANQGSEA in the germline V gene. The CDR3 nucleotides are TGCAGCTTTGCCCGGTCCCAAGAGACCCAGTACTTC. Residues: CSFARSQETQYF.

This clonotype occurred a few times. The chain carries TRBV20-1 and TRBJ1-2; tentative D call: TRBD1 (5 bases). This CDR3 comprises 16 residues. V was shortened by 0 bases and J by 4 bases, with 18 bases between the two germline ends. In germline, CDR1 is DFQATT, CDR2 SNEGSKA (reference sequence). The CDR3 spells CSARDQSGWISYGYTF. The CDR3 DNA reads TGCAGTGCTAGAGATCAGTCAGGGTGGATCAGCTATGGCTACACCTTC.

CDR3 sequence: CSARDGLAGIGETQYF. The CDR3 DNA follows: TGCAGTGCTAGAGATGGACTAGCGGGAATAGGAGAGACCCAGTACTTC. The rearrangement joins TRBV20-1 to TRBJ2-5; TRBD2 agrees at 12 bases. The germline V gene has CDR1 DFQATT and CDR2 SNEGSKA (reference sequence). The length of the CDR3 is 16 residues. The trim removed 0 bases at V and 4 bases at J, leaving 6 bases unmatched.

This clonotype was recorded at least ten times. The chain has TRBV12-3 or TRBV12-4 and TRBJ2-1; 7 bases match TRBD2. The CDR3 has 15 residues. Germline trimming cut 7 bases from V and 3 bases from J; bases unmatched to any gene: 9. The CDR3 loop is CASTLSGLDYNEQFF. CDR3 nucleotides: TGTGCCAGCACCCTTAGCGGGCTAGACTACAATGAGCAGTTCTTC.

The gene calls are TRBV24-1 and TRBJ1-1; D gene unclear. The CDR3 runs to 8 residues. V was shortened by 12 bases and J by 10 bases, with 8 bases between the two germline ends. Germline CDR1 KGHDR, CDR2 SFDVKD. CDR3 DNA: TGTGCCTCCCACCGAGCTTTCTTT. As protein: CASHRAFF.

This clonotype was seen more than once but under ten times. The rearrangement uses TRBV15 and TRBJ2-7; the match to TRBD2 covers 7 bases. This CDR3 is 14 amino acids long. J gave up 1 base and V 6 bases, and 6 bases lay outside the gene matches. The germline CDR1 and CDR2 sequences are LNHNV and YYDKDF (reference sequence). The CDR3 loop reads CATSQTGGSYEQYF. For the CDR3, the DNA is TGTGCCACCAGTCAGACGGGGGGATCCTACGAGCAGTACTTC.

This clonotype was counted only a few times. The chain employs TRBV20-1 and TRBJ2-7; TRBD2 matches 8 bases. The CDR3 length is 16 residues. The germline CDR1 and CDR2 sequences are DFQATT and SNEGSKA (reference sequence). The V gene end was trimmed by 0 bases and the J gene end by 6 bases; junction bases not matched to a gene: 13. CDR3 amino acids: CSARDWEAGDPLEQYF. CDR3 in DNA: TGCAGTGCTAGAGATTGGGAAGCGGGAGACCCCCTCGAGCAGTACTTC.

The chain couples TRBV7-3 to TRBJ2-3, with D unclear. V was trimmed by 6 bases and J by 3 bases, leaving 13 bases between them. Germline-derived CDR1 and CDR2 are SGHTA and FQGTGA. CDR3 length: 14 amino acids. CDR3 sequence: CASSQAVPTDTQYF. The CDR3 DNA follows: TGTGCCAGCAGTCAGGCTGTGCCGACAGATACGCAGTATTTT.

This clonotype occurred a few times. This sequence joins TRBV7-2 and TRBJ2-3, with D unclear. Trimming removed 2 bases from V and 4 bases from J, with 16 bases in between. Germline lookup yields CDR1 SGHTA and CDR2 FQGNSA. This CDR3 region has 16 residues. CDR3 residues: CASSLMGPPPADTQYF. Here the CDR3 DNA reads TGTGCCAGCAGCTTAATGGGCCCGCCCCCCGCAGATACGCAGTATTTT.